Presented here are 7 T cell receptor beta chains from one specimen sequenced in a study of vaccination and CD4 T cells after COVID-19. TCRdb analysed the PCR reads with MiXCR anew, one entry per CDR3 protein. This table has fewer than 20,000 distinct CDR3 sequences, around 66% appearing once. The sample consisted of CD4+ T cells from blood, taken after SARS-CoV-2 vaccination. Receptors were obtained from a human donor who had recovered from COVID-19.

The chain carries TRBV28 and TRBJ1-2; maybe TRBD1 (6 bases). Germline loops: CDR1 MDHEN, CDR2 SYDVKM. The CDR3 contains 13 residues. V was shortened by 6 bases and J by 8 bases, with 16 bases between the two germline ends. The CDR3 DNA reads TGTGCCAGCAGGCCTTCGGGGGCGGCGGGCTACACCTTC. Encoded protein: CASRPSGAAGYTF.

V and J are TRBV20-1 and TRBJ2-7; TRBD1 matches 10 bases. Germline V CDR1 and CDR2: DFQATT, SNEGSKA (reference sequence). The CDR3 is 14 amino acids. In DNA, the CDR3 is TGCAGCTCGGACGCGGGACAGGGGACCAGCGAGCAGTACTTC. Amino acid sequence: CSSDAGQGTSEQYF.

J is TRBJ2-2 and V is TRBV15, with D perhaps matching TRBD2 (6 bases). The V gene lost 1 base and the J gene lost 5 bases, with 8 bases spanning the gap. Germline CDR1 LNHNV, CDR2 YYDKDF (reference sequence). This CDR3 has 14 amino acids. The CDR3: CATSRVGGTGELFF. CDR3 nucleotide sequence: TGTGCCACCAGCAGAGTTGGAGGGACCGGGGAGCTGTTTTTT.

The chain employs TRBV6-1 and TRBJ1-6; 10 bases agree with TRBD1. With V trimmed by 10 bases and J by 10 bases, 7 bases remained unmatched. Per germline, CDR1 MNHNS and CDR2 SASEGT. This CDR3 is built from 13 residues. The CDR3, as DNA: TGTGCCACAGGGACAGGGGAACGCTCACCCCTCCACTTT. Translation: CATGTGERSPLHF.

This chain uses TRBV4-3 with TRBJ1-5, with 9 bases lining up with TRBD1. Germline CDR1 is LGHNA and CDR2 is YSLEER. V gave up 0 bases and J gave up 6 bases; unmatched junction bases: 12. CDR3 length: 18 amino acids. CDR3 loop: CASSQDPVGTGSFQPQHF. CDR3 DNA sequence: TGCGCCAGCAGCCAAGATCCGGTTGGGACAGGGAGTTTTCAGCCCCAGCATTTT.

V usage is TRBV28 and J usage is TRBJ1-1; D unclear. Looked up from germline, CDR1 is MDHEN and CDR2 is SYDVKM. Trimming shortened V by 7 bases and J by 0 bases, and 6 bases separated the two germline ends. This CDR3 has 12 residues. This CDR3 reads CASTLLNTEAFF. The CDR3 DNA reads TGTGCCAGCACCCTCCTGAACACTGAAGCTTTCTTT. The full variable domain, its missing parts supplied by reference TRBV28 and TRBJ1-1, is DVKVTQSSRYLVKRTGEKVFLECVQDMDHENMFWYRQDPGLGLRLIYFSYDVKMKEKGDIPEGYSVSREKKERFSLILESASTNQTSMYLCASTLLNTEAFFGQGTRLTVV.

This chain joins TRBV7-8 and TRBJ2-7; D might be TRBD1 (5 bases). The CDR3 length is 15 residues. Germline V CDR1 and CDR2: SGHVS, FQNEAQ. V lost 3 bases to trimming and J lost 1 base, with 13 bases between them. CDR3 protein: CASSFWGVESYEQYF. In nucleotides, the CDR3 is TGTGCCAGCAGCTTCTGGGGCGTGGAATCCTACGAGCAGTACTTC. Full variable domain (missing parts from reference TRBV7-8 and TRBJ2-7): GAGVSQSPRYKVAKRGQDVALRCDPISGHVSLFWYQQALGQGPEFLTYFQNEAQLDKSGLPSDRFFAERPEGSVSTLKIQRTQQEDSAVYLCASSFWGVESYEQYFGPGTRLTVT.